The 23 T cell receptor beta chains below were found in one sample sequenced in a study of T cells after yellow fever vaccination. TCRdb re-analysed the 5' RACE reads in MiXCR, keeping a single row per CDR3 protein. The repertoire holds hundreds of thousands of distinct CDR3 sequences, with roughly an eighth as singletons. Source: PBMCs, taken on the day of the yellow fever booster vaccination. These receptor sequences come from a man aged 30-40 years who received the YFV17D yellow fever vaccine.

J is TRBJ2-3 and V is TRBV29-1; D is uncertain. This CDR3 contains 13 residues. Germline V CDR1 and CDR2: SQVTM, ANQGSEA. The CDR3 sequence: CRVNIAGADTQYF. CDR3 DNA sequence: TGCAGAGTAAACATCGCCGGCGCAGATACGCAGTATTTT.

The chain employs TRBV4-2 and TRBJ1-2; 7 bases align to TRBD1. This CDR3 is built from 16 residues. After removal of 0 bases from V and 2 bases from J, the junction contained 6 bases not matched to a gene. Germline loops: CDR1 LGHNA, CDR2 YNFKEQ. This CDR3 reads CASSQETQGVNYGYTF. CDR3 coding DNA: TGTGCCAGCAGCCAAGAGACCCAGGGGGTGAACTATGGCTACACCTTC.

This clonotype was counted only a few times. The CDR3, as DNA: TGTGCCAGCAGCTTGGATTGGGGTTACGACGAGCAGTACTTC. Amino acids: CASSLDWGYDEQYF. This chain connects TRBV5-5 to TRBJ2-7; D is undetermined. The CDR3 totals 14 residues. Germline V gene sequence: CDR1 SGHKS, CDR2 YYEKEE (reference sequence). V was cut by 0 bases and J by 5 bases, with 12 bases left in between.

This rearrangement joins TRBV7-2 to TRBJ2-5, with 13 bases matching TRBD2. The junction had 9 bases not matched to a gene; V was cut back by 6 bases and J by 5 bases. The CDR3 spans 16 residues. In germline, CDR1 is SGHTA, CDR2 FQGNSA. The CDR3 loop reads CASSRLAGGGRETQYF. The CDR3 nucleotides read TGTGCCAGCAGTAGACTAGCGGGAGGAGGGCGCGAGACCCAGTACTTC. The entire variable domain, with the rest obtained from reference TRBV7-2 and TRBJ2-5, is as follows: GAGVSQSPSNKVTEKGKDVELRCDPISGHTALYWYRQSLGQGLEFLIYFQGNSAPDKSGLPSDRFSAERTGGSVSTLTIQRTQQEDSAVYLCASSRLAGGGRETQYFGPGTRLLVL.

In this sample, this clonotype turned up a few times. This chain connects TRBV9 to TRBJ1-6; D unresolved. Germline V gives CDR1 SGDLS, CDR2 YYNGEE. V lost 2 bases and J lost 6, with 9 bases in between. CDR3 length: 14 residues. The CDR3 reads CASSVSVGNSPLHF. For the CDR3, the DNA is TGTGCCAGCAGCGTCTCAGTGGGTAATTCACCCCTCCACTTT.

This sequence joins TRBV20-1 and TRBJ2-2, with 8 bases that match TRBD1. The CDR3 sequence is 16 residues long. V shed 1 base, J shed 4 bases, and the junction held 8 bases outside the gene matches. Germline V lookup: CDR1 DFQATT, CDR2 SNEGSKA (reference sequence). CDR3 sequence (DNA): TGCAGTGCTAGAGGGACAGGGAAGTTAATCACCGGGGAGCTGTTTTTT. Amino acid sequence: CSARGTGKLITGELFF.

The chain uses TRBV28 and TRBJ2-3, with 7 bases aligning to TRBD2. The ends lost 5 bases at V and 14 bases at J; junction bases unmatched: 16. The CDR3 length is 14 residues. From germline, CDR1 is MDHEN and CDR2 SYDVKM. Here the CDR3 DNA reads TGTGCCAGCAGTATAGGACTAGACAGAGGGGATCGGTATTTT. Its translation is CASSIGLDRGDRYF.

The chain carries TRBV12-3 or TRBV12-4 and TRBJ1-5; D is perhaps TRBD1 (5 bases). The CDR3 is made up of 13 amino acids. With 4 bases removed from V and 6 bases from J, the gap between germline ends came to 10 bases. Here the CDR3 DNA reads TGTGCCAGCAGTTCCGACAGTTTTCAGCCCCAGCATTTT. Translation gives CASSSDSFQPQHF.

The genes are TRBV20-1 and TRBJ2-2; no definite D call. V lost 2 bases to trimming and J lost 2 bases, with 12 bases between them. The CDR3 runs to 15 residues. The germline V gene encodes CDR1 DFQATT and CDR2 SNEGSKA (reference sequence). CDR3 residues: CSARPLPINTGELFF. Written as DNA, the CDR3 is TGCAGTGCTAGACCACTCCCCATTAACACCGGGGAGCTGTTTTTT.

In this sample, this clonotype turned up a few times. The chain couples TRBV11-3 to TRBJ2-3, with 9 bases aligning to TRBD1. This CDR3 contains 16 residues. CDR1 and CDR2 from the germline V gene are SGHNT and YENEEA. V was pared by 4 bases and J by 4 bases, with 9 bases of the junction left unmatched. As DNA, the CDR3 is TGTGCCAGCAGCTCCGGAACAGGGGGCTTCGCAGATACGCAGTATTTT. This sequence encodes CASSSGTGGFADTQYF.

In its sample, this clonotype was seen a few times. The chain employs TRBV7-9 and TRBJ2-1, with 7 nucleotides matching TRBD1. The CDR3 is 14 amino acids. Germline lookup yields CDR1 SEHNR and CDR2 FQNEAQ (reference sequence). The V and J ends lost 8 bases and 4 bases, in that order; junction bases with no gene match: 8. For the CDR3, the DNA is TGTGCCAGCCTCCACAGGGGTTCGTACAATGAGCAGTTCTTC. Translating gives CASLHRGSYNEQFF.

The chain links TRBV19 to TRBJ2-2; 12 bases align to TRBD2. Germline assignment: CDR1 LNHDA and CDR2 SQIVND (reference sequence). Trimming took 4 bases from V and 4 from J; bases not matched to a gene: 1. The CDR3 spans 15 residues. CDR3 nucleotide sequence: TGTGCCAGTAGTACTAGCGGGAGGGCCACCGGGGAGCTGTTTTTT. It specifies CASSTSGRATGELFF.

The chain uses TRBV6-2 or TRBV6-3 and TRBJ1-5; D gene unclear. This CDR3 has 14 amino acids. CDR1 is MNHEY, CDR2 SVGEGT, per germline. The V end was cut by 0 bases, the J end by 3 bases, with 6 bases between. The DNA for the CDR3 is TGTGCCAGCAGTTACTCTTCATACAATCAGCCCCAGCATTTT. Its protein product is CASSYSSYNQPQHF.

J is TRBJ2-3 and V is TRBV7-9, with D perhaps matching TRBD2 (5 bases). Trimming pared 7 bases from V and 7 bases from J, leaving 21 bases between. Germline CDR1 and CDR2: SEHNR and FQNEAQ (reference sequence). The CDR3 consists of 15 residues. The CDR3 sequence is CASTFRAGEPNTQYF. The CDR3, as DNA: TGTGCCAGCACCTTTAGGGCGGGCGAGCCGAATACGCAGTATTTT.

The V gene is TRBV30, the J gene TRBJ2-5, with 8 nucleotides matching TRBD2. The germline V gene has CDR1 GTSNPN and CDR2 SVGIG (reference sequence). CDR3 length: 14 amino acids. V lost 3 bases, J lost 7 bases, and 10 bases stayed unmatched. DNA of the CDR3: TGTGCCTGGAGCCCCACAGCGGGAGCGGGGACCCAGTACTTC. It encodes CAWSPTAGAGTQYF.

This clonotype occurred a few times. This rearrangement joins TRBV10-3 to TRBJ2-1, with 8 nucleotides matching TRBD2. Germline assignment: CDR1 ENHRY and CDR2 SYGVKD. Trimming at V came to 6 bases and at J to 3 bases, leaving 7 bases not matched to a gene. This CDR3 region has 15 residues. The CDR3: CAISTREGVYNEQFF. In DNA form, the CDR3 reads TGTGCCATCAGCACCCGGGAGGGCGTCTACAATGAGCAGTTCTTC.

This chain joins TRBV2 and TRBJ2-7; weak D call: TRBD2 (5 bases). V was shortened by 6 bases and J by 2 bases, with 14 bases between the two germline ends. This CDR3 is built from 14 residues. Germline V lookup: CDR1 SNHLY, CDR2 FYNNEI. In DNA form, the CDR3 reads TGTGCCAGCAGAAGGACGAGGGAACCCTACGAGCAGTACTTC. It encodes CASRRTREPYEQYF.

This clonotype was recorded once. A much larger clone lies a single base off, so this may be a read error. This chain joins TRBV6-1 and TRBJ2-5, with D perhaps TRBD2 (5 bases). Germline CDR1 is MNHNS and CDR2 is SASEGT. CDR3 length equals 15 residues. V lost 5 bases and J 5 bases, leaving 18 bases between the germline ends. The CDR3 DNA sequence: TGTGCCAGCAGTCCCCTTTTACTGGCGGGTGAGACCCAGTACTTC. Translating gives CASSPLLLAGETQYF.

Only a few counts were recorded for this clonotype. The chain recombines TRBV25-1 with TRBJ1-4; 8 bases agree with TRBD1. This CDR3 region has 15 residues. Per the germline V gene, CDR1 is MGHDK and CDR2 is SYGVNS. After removal of 2 bases from V and 8 bases from J, the junction contained 7 bases not matched to a gene. CDR3 sequence (DNA): TGTGCCAGCAGTGAACAGGGGGCCCTGGGCGAAAAACTGTTTTTT. This codes for CASSEQGALGEKLFF. The whole variable domain, filled in from reference TRBV25-1 and TRBJ1-4, reads EADIYQTPRYLVIGTGKKITLECSQTMGHDKMYWYQQDPGMELHLIHYSYGVNSTEKGDLSSESTVSRIRTEHFPLTLESARPSHTSQYLCASSEQGALGEKLFFGSGTQLSVL.

This chain joins TRBV20-1 and TRBJ2-5; D unclear. The V and J ends lost 4 bases and 5 bases respectively, with 8 bases between them. The CDR3 totals 11 residues. Germline lookup yields CDR1 DFQATT and CDR2 SNEGSKA (reference sequence). CDR3 nucleotides: TGCAGTGCTATCGAGAAGGAGACCCAGTACTTC. Encoded protein: CSAIEKETQYF.

The gene calls are TRBV29-1 and TRBJ2-1; 9 bases fit TRBD2. V shed 4 bases, J shed 6 bases, and the junction held 7 bases outside the gene matches. CDR3 length: 14 amino acids. The germline gives CDR1 SQVTM, CDR2 ANQGSEA. The CDR3 nucleotides are TGCAGCGTTGCGGGAAGACTAGCGGTCAATGAGCAGTTCTTC. It specifies CSVAGRLAVNEQFF.

This clonotype has a handful of counts. The genes are TRBV6-5 and TRBJ1-2, with D hard to call. Per germline, CDR1 MNHEY and CDR2 SVGAGI. The CDR3 sequence is 12 residues long. Between the trimmed V and J ends, which lost 5 bases and 1 base, there was a span of 5 bases. The CDR3, as DNA: TGTGCCAGCAGTGGGATTAACTATGGCTACACCTTC. This encodes CASSGINYGYTF.

The rearrangement links TRBV12-3 or TRBV12-4 to TRBJ2-7, with D possibly matching TRBD1 (5 bases). The germline V and J ends were trimmed by 11 bases and 3 bases, with 11 bases remaining between them. The CDR3 has 11 residues. The CDR3 spells CASGPVYEQYF. In DNA form, the CDR3 reads TGTGCCTCAGGGCCCGTCTACGAGCAGTACTTC.